A selection of T cell receptor beta chains follows, all from one sample in a study of ipilimumab plus nivolumab after autologous stem cell transplantation. The method was immunoSEQ multiplex PCR; TCRdb's version includes in-frame clones alone and lacks a portion of them. The data contain around 17,000 clones, over 60% of them singletons. Sequencing was performed on PBMCs, taken in a trial of ipilimumab plus nivolumab as post-transplant consolidation. Every receptor here comes from a male donor with diffuse large B-cell lymphoma. Each CDR3 is given with its conserved first and last residue. D genes are given only for firm matches. Size tells how often a clone was seen (once, few, many) or the class of an expanded clone, and some rows leave it out.

DNA | CDR3 | D | size | J | V
TGTGCCAGCAGCTTCGCACCCGGGGAGCTGTTTTTT | CASSFAPGELFF | - | - | TRBJ2-2 | TRBV7-3
TGCGCCAGCAGCCCCGAGACAGGGGTTTTAGATGAGCAGTTCTTC | CASSPETGVLDEQFF | TRBD1 | - | TRBJ2-1 | TRBV5-1
TGTGCCACCAGCCCACGAGATCCTCCCTACGAGCAGTACTTC | CATSPRDPPYEQYF | - | many | TRBJ2-7 | TRBV15
TGTGCCAGCAACCACCCGGACAGGGACTACAATGAGCAGTTCTTC | CASNHPDRDYNEQFF | TRBD1 | - | TRBJ2-1 | TRBV11-2
TGTGCCATCCAGGGTTCAATGGAGCTGTTTTTT | CAIQGSMELFF | - | once | TRBJ2-2 | TRBV10-3
TGTGCCAGCTCAATCCCCGGGTATGAGCAGTTCTTC | CASSIPGYEQFF | - | - | TRBJ2-1 | TRBV18
TGTGCCAGCAGTACAGGGCCAAACTATGGCTACACCTTC | CASSTGPNYGYTF | - | - | TRBJ1-2 | TRBV2
TGTGCCAGCAGCTCCGCCGGGACTGGCCTGGGGGAGCAGTACTTC | CASSSAGTGLGEQYF | - | once | TRBJ2-7 | TRBV11-2
TGTGCCAGCAGCTTACTGGTGGACTTCAAAAACATTCAGTACTTC | CASSLLVDFKNIQYF | - | few | TRBJ2-4 | TRBV7-9
TGTGCCAGCGGCAGGGGTCCGGCCACTGAAGCTTTCTTT | CASGRGPATEAFF | - | - | TRBJ1-1 | TRBV7-8
TGTGCCAGCACGGGACATCAAGAAAGGGGCAATCAGCCCCAGCATTTT | CASTGHQERGNQPQHF | - | medium-sized | TRBJ1-5 | TRBV19
TGTGCCAGCAGCCAAGCCCCAGCAGCGGGAGAGACCCAGTACTTC | CASSQAPAAGETQYF | - | few | TRBJ2-5 | TRBV7-6
TGTGCCTGGAGTGTAGTTATGCGTAGCGGCCCAATTGAGCAGTTCTTC | CAWSVVMRSGPIEQFF | - | once | TRBJ2-1 | TRBV30
TGTGCCAGCAGCCTCGATTATTACGAGCAGTACTTC | CASSLDYYEQYF | - | - | TRBJ2-7 | TRBV5-6
TGTGCCAGCAGCTTAGGGCTGCACACTGAAGCTTTCTTT | CASSLGLHTEAFF | - | - | TRBJ1-1 | TRBV7-3
TGTGCCAGCAGCAAGGGGACAGTCTCTGGAAACACCATATATTTT | CASSKGTVSGNTIYF | TRBD1 | - | TRBJ1-3 | TRBV5-8
TGTGCCAGCAGCATGGCCCCACTAGCGGGGCCCACAGATACGCAGTATTTT | CASSMAPLAGPTDTQYF | TRBD2 | - | TRBJ2-3 | TRBV11-3
TGTGCCAGTAGTATAGCAGGGACAGAGGGCGGCTATGGCTACACCTTC | CASSIAGTEGGYGYTF | TRBD1 | - | TRBJ1-2 | TRBV19
TGTGCCAGCAGCCCGGCAAGAACAGATACGCAGTATTTT | CASSPARTDTQYF | - | - | TRBJ2-3 | TRBV7-9
TGTGCTAGCTCCAGGGGGGGGGACCAAGAGACCCAGTACTTC | CASSRGGDQETQYF | - | - | TRBJ2-5 | TRBV7-7
TGTGCCAGCTCACCTCCCTCCAGGGGATCAGATACGCAGTATTTT | CASSPPSRGSDTQYF | - | - | TRBJ2-3 | TRBV18
TGCGCCAGCAGCTACGACCAGACAGGGGGAAACACCATATATTTT | CASSYDQTGGNTIYF | TRBD1 | - | TRBJ1-3 | TRBV5-1
TGTGCCAGCAGCTTAGCACTCGGCGGGGGTTCACCCCTCCACTTT | CASSLALGGGSPLHF | - | - | TRBJ1-6 | TRBV7-6
TGCGCCAGCAGCTTGATAGCGGGAGGGACAGGGAATGAGCAGTTCTTC | CASSLIAGGTGNEQFF | TRBD2 | - | TRBJ2-1 | TRBV5-1
TGCAGCGTTGCCCAGAGTAACTATGGCTACACCTTC | CSVAQSNYGYTF | - | - | TRBJ1-2 | TRBV29-1
TGTGCCAGCAGATCAGGTGCTCAGCCCCAGCATTTT | CASRSGAQPQHF | - | - | TRBJ1-5 | TRBV6-5
TGTGCCTGGAGTGCCCTATATGGCTACACCTTC | CAWSALYGYTF | - | - | TRBJ1-2 | TRBV30
TGTGCCAGCAGCTTAGTAGGTGAAGCTTTCTTT | CASSLVGEAFF | - | once | TRBJ1-1 | TRBV7-6
TGTGCCAGCAGCAAGGTAAACAGGGAGGGGGAGACCCAGTACTTC | CASSKVNREGETQYF | - | - | TRBJ2-5 | TRBV21-1